This entry is about one TCR beta chain. Its binding antigen is unknown. The sample holds no much larger clone one base away, and base qualities are not on file. The treatment or condition label here, explained by the study, means: allogeneic hematopoietic cell transplantation with graft depleted of TCRalphabeta T cells and CD19 B cells. The transplant recipients were children given TCRalphabeta/CD19-depleted allogeneic hematopoietic cell grafts. As encoded in the germline V gene, CDR1 is LGHNA while CDR2 is YSLEER. The germline V and J ends show losses of 1 base and 4 bases respectively, and no gene match explains 3 bases of the junction. The CDR3 spans 14 residues, from the cysteine through the phenylalanine. Here the CDR3 DNA is all that survives: 42 bases in frame from base 1. Libraries were constructed by PCR. Sequencing took place on an Illumina HiSeq 2500. To normalize quantification of the TCRbeta repertoire, the TCR libraries were built with molecular barcoding that relied on unique molecular identifiers. TCRdb redid the processing of the public reads, applying fastp at Q25 and MiXCR, and retained in-frame beta chains. Identical CDR3 proteins give one entry, which carries the most common genes and DNA. This sample comprises fewer than 750,000 distinct CDR3 sequences, roughly 23% of them detected only once. The ten biggest clones cover about 14% of the sample.

The sample belongs to a study of T-cell reconstitution after alpha-beta-depleted transplantation in children (dated by TCRdb to 2016 to 2017). For the study in its entirety: Using TCR repertoire profiling, the study quantitatively followed how T-cell immune reconstitution unfolded in children after TCRalphabeta/CD19-depleted allogeneic hematopoietic cell transplantation. General study outcomes and caveats: Apparently early alphabetaT-cell count recovery about two months after transplant reportedly relied on only several hundred rapidly expanded clones derived from non-depleted graft cells. The frequencies of hyperexpanded clones fell over the following months, and after one year, T-cell counts and TCRbeta diversity were mostly attributed to newly produced T cells. In some patients, the high TCRbeta diversity seen at day 60 was put down to recipient T cells and intrathymic progenitors that had survived conditioning.

The TCR comes from a boy younger than two who had a stem cell transplant for acute myeloid leukemia, so the T cells may come from the graft donor. The sample here was PBMCs, mostly from graft donor cells, taken 360 days after TCRalphabeta/CD19-depleted stem cell transplant. The sequence joins TRBV4-3 to TRBJ2-7, with 8 middle bases fitting TRBD1. CDR3 loop: CASSQGQGLYEQYF. The sequence in DNA is TGCGCCAGCAGCCAAGGACAGGGGCTATACGAGCAGTACTTC.